This T cell receptor beta chain is from a study of T cell changes during pregnancy in multiple sclerosis. The method was immunoSEQ multiplex PCR; TCRdb's version includes in-frame clones alone and lacks a portion of them. The sample carries more than 95,000 clones, approximately 93% recorded once. Sequencing was performed on peripheral blood, taken after pregnancy. This TCR was recovered from a female donor with multiple sclerosis, enrolled in a pregnancy study.

CDR3 sequence reads: CASRPRGGEGYTF. For the CDR3, the DNA is TGTGCCAGCAGGCCTAGGGGAGGTGAAGGCTACACCTTC. J is TRBJ1-2 and V is TRBV27; maybe TRBD1 (5 bases). Trimming removed 6 bases from V and 8 bases from J, with 16 bases in between. Germline V lookup: CDR1 MNHEY, CDR2 SMNVEV (reference sequence). There are 13 residues in the CDR3.